This T cell receptor beta chain was captured in a study of Tregs in tolerant kidney transplant recipients. After 6 days with irradiated graft donor PBMCs, CFSE-labeled recipient PBMCs were FACS-sorted. Worth noting for this clone: Antigen unknown.

Libraries were prepared by immunoSEQ multiplex PCR; TCRdb keeps only in-frame clonotypes and omits some of them. The sample table includes around 2,000 clones. This receptor was taken from a human patient who received a combined kidney and bone marrow transplant. This specimen was CD8+ T cells from blood cultured with allogeneic cells, taken before the transplant.

Partial CDR3 DNA: TGTGCCAGCAGCGGGGGAGGGGGCTTCTATGGC. Its translation: CASSGGGGFYG. The full-length CDR3 reads as CASSGGGGFYGYTF. V and J are TRBV2 and TRBJ1-2, with 7 bases identical to TRBD1. The CDR3 end falls 3 residues outside the read, so it is completed with the germline J gene. Germline CDR1 and CDR2: SNHLY and FYNNEI. J was trimmed by 4 bases and V by 6 bases; bases with no gene match: 8. The CDR3 has 14 amino acids.